What follows is one TCR beta chain and its context. Its specificity is unknown. This specimen comes from a study of cytomegalovirus exposure and HLA in healthy donors. Study-wide results and limits: Sequencing artifact likely explains a cluster of highly shared sequence variants. In an earlier analysis, productive rearrangement rates for most beta V segments clustered near 87% or 30%.

J was trimmed by 5 bases and V by 2 bases; bases with no gene match: 7. Germline V gene data show CDR1 as MGHRA and CDR2 as YSYEKL. This CDR3 has 16 residues. The primer mix had 60 Vbeta and 13 Jbeta primers. Using immunoSEQ multiplex PCR, the repertoire was profiled, and TCRdb retains in-frame clones only, with some absent. The sample yields approximately 90,000 clones, about 74% seen once. This clonotype was obtained from a man aged 25-40 years in good health and CMV-seronegative. The chain carries TRBV4-1 and TRBJ2-1; 9 bases fit TRBD2. The specimen sequenced was PBMCs. The CDR3 nucleotides read TGCGCCAGCAGCCAAAAGAGCGGGGGGAACAACAATGAGCAGTTCTTC. Protein sequence: CASSQKSGGNNNEQFF.